These 24 T cell receptor beta chains originate from one sample sequenced in a study of shared clonotypes between healthy human individuals. CD8 cells regarded as naive lacked CD45RO, were positively chosen for CCR7, and omitted terminally differentiated effector memory CD45RA+ cells. TCRdb's table, derived via immunoSEQ multiplex PCR, lists solely in-frame clones and lacks some. The sample holds about 680,000 clones, under 95% seen once. The sample taken for sequencing was naive CD8+ T cells sorted from blood. These receptors were taken from a man aged 25-45 years in good health.

This clone appeared once. V and J are TRBV10-1 and TRBJ2-7, with D hard to call. CDR3 length: 14 residues. Germline V gene data show CDR1 as WNHNN and CDR2 as SYGVQD (reference sequence). Trimming removed 3 bases from V and 4 bases from J, with 13 bases in between. CDR3 coding DNA: TGCGCCAGCAGTGATTCTCAAAAGGGATACGAGCAGTACTTC. Residues: CASSDSQKGYEQYF.

The chain has TRBV12-5 and TRBJ1-1, with TRBD1 matching over 11 bases. The CDR3 spans 15 residues. The J segment lost 4 bases and the V segment lost 5 bases, leaving 6 bases of the junction unmatched. Germline V gives CDR1 LGHNT, CDR2 FRNRAP. In DNA, the CDR3 is TGTGCTAGTGGTAACCCGGGACAGGGGGGCACTGAAGCTTTCTTT. It codes for CASGNPGQGGTEAFF.

V usage is TRBV5-5 and J usage is TRBJ2-7; tentative D call: TRBD2 (5 bases). The CDR3 is 15 amino acids. V was shortened by 0 bases and J by 0 bases, with 10 bases between the two germline ends. CDR1 and CDR2 from the germline V gene are SGHKS and YYEKEE (reference sequence). CDR3 DNA sequence: TGTGCCAGCAGCTTGGAAGCGGCCAGCTCCTACGAGCAGTACTTC. Amino acid sequence: CASSLEAASSYEQYF.

This clone showed up just once. The chain couples TRBV7-9 to TRBJ1-3; a weak D match, TRBD1 (6 bases). The CDR3 has 13 residues. Germline-derived CDR1 and CDR2 are SEHNR and FQNEAQ (reference sequence). Between the trimmed V and J ends, which lost 5 bases and 9 bases, there was a span of 14 bases. The CDR3 sequence: CASSTGTISTIYF. The CDR3 DNA follows: TGTGCCAGCAGCACTGGGACAATATCCACCATATATTTT.

This clone was observed a single time. The chain combines TRBV27 with TRBJ2-4; maybe TRBD1 (5 bases). The CDR3 spans 14 residues. Trimming pared 2 bases from V and 7 bases from J, leaving 12 bases between. Germline loops: CDR1 MNHEY, CDR2 SMNVEV (reference sequence). The CDR3 nucleotides read TGTGCCAGCAGTTTACCAGGGATGGATAACATTCAGTACTTC. Translated: CASSLPGMDNIQYF.

The chain employs TRBV27 and TRBJ2-7; 7 nucleotides match TRBD1. Germline trimming cut 5 bases from V and 2 bases from J; bases unmatched to any gene: 6. Per the germline V gene, CDR1 is MNHEY and CDR2 is SMNVEV (reference sequence). This CDR3 has 14 amino acids. The CDR3 region has the DNA TGTGCCAGCAGTCGGTGGGACAGACCCTACGAGCAGTACTTC. Residues: CASSRWDRPYEQYF.

The chain couples TRBV7-9 to TRBJ1-2; 12 bases fit TRBD1. The CDR3 is 17 residues long. From germline, CDR1 is SEHNR and CDR2 FQNEAQ (reference sequence). The trim removed 4 bases at V and 2 bases at J, leaving 8 bases unmatched. The CDR3 loop is CASSSTRDRGPNYGYTF. DNA for the CDR3: TGTGCCAGCAGCTCCACCCGGGACAGGGGGCCGAACTATGGCTACACCTTC.

The CDR3 protein is CASSLIPQGPLIDEQFF. The CDR3 nucleotides are TGTGCCAGCAGCCTAATTCCTCAGGGCCCCCTGATCGATGAGCAGTTCTTC. The chain recombines TRBV27 with TRBJ2-1; perhaps TRBD1 as D (5 bases). Trimming pared 6 bases from V and 8 bases from J, leaving 26 bases between. Germline CDR1 MNHEY, CDR2 SMNVEV (reference sequence). This CDR3 region has 17 residues.

About this clone: Within the sample, other DNA sequences also encode this same CDR3. The V call is TRBV5-1, the J call TRBJ2-5; the D is unclear. V was pared by 2 bases and J by 5 bases, with 4 bases between. The CDR3 contains 11 residues. Germline lookup yields CDR1 SGHRS and CDR2 YFSETQ. CDR3 region: CASSLWETQYF. In DNA form, the CDR3 reads TGCGCCAGCAGCTTATGGGAGACCCAGTACTTC. Complete variable domain (other parts from reference TRBV5-1 and TRBJ2-5): KAGVTQTPRYLIKTRGQQVTLSCSPISGHRSVSWYQQTPGQGLQFLFEYFSETQRNKGNFPGRFSGRQFSNSRSEMNVSTLELGDSALYLCASSLWETQYFGPGTRLLVL.

The sample holds one count of this clone. This sequence joins TRBV10-3 and TRBJ2-7; the match to TRBD1 covers 8 bases. CDR3 length equals 14 residues. The V and J ends lost 2 bases and 2 bases, in that order; junction bases with no gene match: 2. Germline V gives CDR1 ENHRY, CDR2 SYGVKD. The CDR3 protein is CAISEPDRAYEQYF. CDR3 DNA sequence: TGTGCCATCAGTGAGCCGGACAGGGCCTACGAGCAGTACTTC.

The chain joins TRBV7-9 to TRBJ2-1; D ambiguous. The CDR3 consists of 17 residues. Germline-derived CDR1 and CDR2 are SEHNR and FQNEAQ (reference sequence). V shed 4 bases and J shed 2 bases, with 18 bases lying between them. CDR3 loop: CASSSPSFSGAYNEQFF. The CDR3 bases are TGTGCCAGCAGCTCCCCATCCTTCTCGGGTGCCTACAATGAGCAGTTCTTC.

The rearrangement joins TRBV28 to TRBJ1-5; 9 bases agree with TRBD1. This CDR3 spans 19 amino acids. Germline CDR1 is MDHEN and CDR2 is SYDVKM. V dropped 5 bases and J dropped 4; count of bases not matched to a gene: 18. This chain's CDR3 is CASSRRDRASELKNQPQHF. Here the CDR3 DNA reads TGTGCCAGCAGTCGACGGGACAGGGCATCTGAATTGAAGAATCAGCCCCAGCATTTT.

The chain carries TRBV29-1 and TRBJ2-1, with D possibly TRBD1 on 5 matching bases. The CDR3 runs 14 residues. Between the trimmed V and J ends, which lost 7 bases and 0 bases, there was a span of 13 bases. Per the germline V gene, CDR1 is SQVTM and CDR2 is ANQGSEA. This CDR3 reads CSAQGAGSYNEQFF. The CDR3 DNA reads as TGCAGCGCCCAAGGGGCCGGCTCCTACAATGAGCAGTTCTTC.

In DNA form, the CDR3 reads TGTGCCAGCAGACGAAGGACAGGGGGTTTCTACGAGCAGTACTTC. It encodes CASRRRTGGFYEQYF. The chain uses TRBV11-2 and TRBJ2-7; TRBD1 aligns across 10 bases. CDR1 SGHAT and CDR2 FQNNGV come from the germline V gene. The CDR3 length is 15 residues. The J segment lost 3 bases and the V segment lost 6 bases, leaving 8 bases of the junction unmatched.

The CDR3 reads CASSPYHTGSSTDTQYF. CDR3 in DNA: TGTGCCAGCAGCCCGTACCATACAGGGTCTAGCACAGATACGCAGTATTTT. This chain uses TRBV7-6 with TRBJ2-3; D is possibly TRBD1 (6 bases). CDR1 SGHVS and CDR2 FNYEAQ come from the germline V gene. This CDR3 comprises 17 residues. V was clipped by 5 bases and J by 0 bases, with 18 bases between them. Full variable domain (remainder filled in from reference TRBV7-6 and TRBJ2-3): GAGVSQSPRYKVTKRGQDVALRCDPISGHVSLYWYRQALGQGPEFLTYFNYEAQQDKSGLPNDRFSAERPEGSISTLTIQRTEQRDSAMYRCASSPYHTGSSTDTQYFGPGTRLTVL.

V and J are TRBV27 and TRBJ2-6, with 10 positions matching TRBD1. This CDR3 is 18 amino acids long. CDR1 is MNHEY, CDR2 SMNVEV, per germline (reference sequence). V shed 6 bases and J 0 bases; nucleotides not matched to a gene: 8. Written as DNA, the CDR3 is TGTGCCAGCAGCCCCGGGACAGGGGCCTTCTCTGGGGCCAACGTCCTGACTTTC. This codes for CASSPGTGAFSGANVLTF.

J is TRBJ2-2 and V is TRBV2; maybe TRBD2 (6 bases). Germline values: CDR1 SNHLY, CDR2 FYNNEI. CDR3 length: 13 residues. V lost 9 bases and J lost 6, with 14 bases in between. DNA for the CDR3: TGTGCCAGTTTGGGACTTATCGCCGGGGAGCTGTTTTTT. Its translation is CASLGLIAGELFF.

This chain links TRBV29-1 with TRBJ1-2, with a weak D call TRBD1 (5 bases). The germline CDR1 and CDR2 sequences are SQVTM and ANQGSEA. CDR3 length equals 12 residues. V dropped 5 bases and J dropped 8 bases, with 15 bases sitting between them. This CDR3 reads CSVKTGIHGYTF. The CDR3 DNA follows: TGCAGCGTTAAAACAGGAATCCACGGCTACACCTTC. Full variable domain (missing parts from reference TRBV29-1 and TRBJ1-2): SAVISQKPSRDICQRGTSLTIQCQVDSQVTMMFWYRQQPGQSLTLIATANQGSEATYESGFVIDKFPISRPNLTFSTLTVSNMSPEDSSIYLCSVKTGIHGYTFGSGTRLTVV.

V is TRBV27 and J is TRBJ1-2; weak D call: TRBD1 (6 bases). This CDR3 is 14 amino acids long. Germline values: CDR1 MNHEY, CDR2 SMNVEV (reference sequence). Trimming pared 6 bases from V and 8 bases from J, leaving 19 bases between. The CDR3, as DNA: TGTGCCAGCAGCCGAGTGGGGGGGGGCCTCGGCTACACCTTC. Translating gives CASSRVGGGLGYTF.

The V call is TRBV27, the J call TRBJ2-1; 9 nucleotides align to TRBD1. The V segment lost 4 bases and the J segment 6 bases; nucleotides outside the gene matches: 7. The CDR3 spans 15 residues. The V gene's germline CDR1 is MNHEY and CDR2 SMNVEV (reference sequence). CDR3 region: CASSWAGTGINEQFF. CDR3 bases: TGTGCCAGCAGTTGGGCCGGGACAGGGATCAATGAGCAGTTCTTC.

This sequence joins TRBV4-1 and TRBJ2-7, with 11 bases identical to TRBD2. The CDR3 loop spans 17 amino acids. The ends lost 0 bases at V and 1 base at J; junction bases unmatched: 5. Germline V gives CDR1 MGHRA, CDR2 YSYEKL. The CDR3 nucleotides read TGCGCCAGCAGCCAAGAGGATAGACTAGCGGGATCCTACGAGCAGTACTTC. Protein: CASSQEDRLAGSYEQYF.

V usage is TRBV10-3 and J usage is TRBJ2-5; TRBD2 aligns across 11 bases. This CDR3 comprises 16 residues. Germline trimming cut 3 bases from V and 2 bases from J; bases unmatched to any gene: 5. Germline V gene sequence: CDR1 ENHRY, CDR2 SYGVKD. The CDR3 sequence is CAISEIAGGMQETQYF. For the CDR3, the DNA is TGTGCCATCAGTGAAATAGCGGGAGGGATGCAAGAGACCCAGTACTTC.

This clone was seen only once. The chain uses TRBV28 and TRBJ2-7; tentatively, D is TRBD1 or TRBD2 (6 bases each). The CDR3 is 15 amino acids. CDR1 is MDHEN and CDR2 is SYDVKM in the germline V gene. Trimming took off 3 bases at V and 5 bases at J, with 17 bases between the two ends. CDR3 nucleotides: TGTGCCAGCAGTTTGGGCTCTGGGGGGCTAGACGAGCAGTACTTC. Protein sequence: CASSLGSGGLDEQYF.

The chain has TRBV7-9 and TRBJ2-1; possible D gene TRBD2, 6 bases. Trimming removed 5 bases at V and 6 bases at J, with 23 bases between. Germline V lookup: CDR1 SEHNR, CDR2 FQNEAQ (reference sequence). This CDR3 is built from 17 residues. The CDR3 DNA is TGTGCCAGCAGCCCGCGGGGAGAGGGTTCCCCTTTCAATGAGCAGTTCTTC. Residues: CASSPRGEGSPFNEQFF.